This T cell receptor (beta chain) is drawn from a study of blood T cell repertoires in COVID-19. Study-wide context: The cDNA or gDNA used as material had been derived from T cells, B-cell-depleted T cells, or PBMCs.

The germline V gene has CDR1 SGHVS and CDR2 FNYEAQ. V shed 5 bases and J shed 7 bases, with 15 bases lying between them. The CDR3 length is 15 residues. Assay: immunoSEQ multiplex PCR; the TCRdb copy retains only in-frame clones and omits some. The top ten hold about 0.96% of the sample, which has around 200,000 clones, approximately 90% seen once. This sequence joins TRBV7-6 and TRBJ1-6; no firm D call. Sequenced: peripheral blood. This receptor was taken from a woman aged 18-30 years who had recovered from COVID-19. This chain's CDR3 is CASSPSTGQNSPLHF. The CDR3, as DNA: TGTGCCAGCAGCCCTTCCACGGGTCAAAATTCACCCCTCCACTTT.